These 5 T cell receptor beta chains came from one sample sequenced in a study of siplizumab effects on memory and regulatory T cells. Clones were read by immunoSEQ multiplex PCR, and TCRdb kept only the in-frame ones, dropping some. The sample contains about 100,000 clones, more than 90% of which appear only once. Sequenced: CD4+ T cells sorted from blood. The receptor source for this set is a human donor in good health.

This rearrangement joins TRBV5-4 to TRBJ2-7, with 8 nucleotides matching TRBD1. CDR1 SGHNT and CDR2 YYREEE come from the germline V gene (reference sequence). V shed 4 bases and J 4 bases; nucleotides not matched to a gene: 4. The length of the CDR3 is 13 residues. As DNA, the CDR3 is TGTGCCAGCAGCAAAGGACAGGGTTACGAGCAGTACTTC. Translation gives CASSKGQGYEQYF. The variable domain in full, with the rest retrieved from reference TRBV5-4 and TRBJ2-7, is ETGVTQSPTHLIKTRGQQVTLRCSSQSGHNTVSWYQQALGQGPQFIFQYYREEENGRGNFPPRFSGLQFPNYSSELNVNALELDDSALYLCASSKGQGYEQYFGPGTRLTVT.

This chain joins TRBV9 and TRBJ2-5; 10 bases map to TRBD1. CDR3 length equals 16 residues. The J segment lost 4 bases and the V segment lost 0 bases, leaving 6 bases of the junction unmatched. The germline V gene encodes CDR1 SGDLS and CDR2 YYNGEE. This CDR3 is CASSVGGTGVVETQYF. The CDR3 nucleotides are TGTGCCAGCAGCGTAGGAGGGACAGGGGTAGTAGAGACCCAGTACTTC. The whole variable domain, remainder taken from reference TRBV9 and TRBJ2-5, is DSGVTQTPKHLITATGQRVTLRCSPRSGDLSVYWYQQSLDQGLQFLIQYYNGEERAKGNILERFSAQQFPDLHSELNLSSLELGDSALYFCASSVGGTGVVETQYFGPGTRLLVL.

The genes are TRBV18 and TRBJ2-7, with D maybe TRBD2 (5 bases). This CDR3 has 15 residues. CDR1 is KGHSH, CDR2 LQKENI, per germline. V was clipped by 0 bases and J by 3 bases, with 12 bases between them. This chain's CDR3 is CASSPPERAHYEQYF. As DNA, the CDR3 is TGTGCCAGCTCACCACCTGAGAGGGCCCACTACGAGCAGTACTTC.

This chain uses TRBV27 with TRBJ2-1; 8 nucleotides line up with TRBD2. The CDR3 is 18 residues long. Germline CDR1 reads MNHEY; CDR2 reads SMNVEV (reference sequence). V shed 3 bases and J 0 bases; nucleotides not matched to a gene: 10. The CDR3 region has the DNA TGTGCCAGCAGTTTCGGGACTAGTGCTATTAGCTCCTACAATGAGCAGTTCTTC. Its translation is CASSFGTSAISSYNEQFF.

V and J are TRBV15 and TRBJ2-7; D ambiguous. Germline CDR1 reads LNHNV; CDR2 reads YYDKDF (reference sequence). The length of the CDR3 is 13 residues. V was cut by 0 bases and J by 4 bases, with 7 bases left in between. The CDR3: CATSRDGKYEQYF. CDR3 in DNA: TGTGCCACCAGCAGAGATGGGAAGTACGAGCAGTACTTC.